This T cell receptor (beta chain) derives from a study of high-grade serous ovarian cancer treatment subgroups. The CDR3 covers 11 residues. V dropped 5 bases and J dropped 2 bases, with 4 bases sitting between them. Germline values: CDR1 LNHDA, CDR2 SQIVND (reference sequence). Concerning this clone itself: Antigen: not known.

The study, taken as a whole, reports: Without spatial data, bulk sequencing limits insight into HGSC tumor diversity.

TCRdb keeps only in-frame clones here, not all; method: immunoSEQ multiplex PCR. The sample shows about 15,000 clones, 86% of them seen only once. Tumor tissue was taken before any definitive surgery or chemotherapy was given. Sequencing was carried out using tumor tissue. This clonotype was obtained from a human donor with high-grade serous ovarian cancer. The genes are TRBV19 and TRBJ2-7; D is uncertain. CDR3 loop: CASSGTYEQYF. The CDR3 DNA reads as TGTGCCAGTAGTGGGACCTACGAGCAGTACTTC.